The rows below give T cell receptor beta chains drawn from one sample of a study of shared T cell receptors in the human thymus. Sequencing used immunoSEQ multiplex PCR; TCRdb keeps in-frame clones, though not all of them. The sample carries 600,000 to 900,000 clones, 80% to 90% recorded once. These data are also associated with another study on human thymus T cells.

The sample comprised thymocytes. All receptors come from a girl less than two years old with a congenital heart defect. Each CDR3 is given with its conserved first and last residue. The order of the fields is clone size, V gene, D gene, J gene, CDR3 protein, CDR3 DNA. A D gene is named only where the DNA matches it firmly. A row's size may be missing; if present it is once, few, many or a size class.

clone size: -
V gene: TRBV14
D gene: TRBD1
J gene: TRBJ2-7
CDR3 protein: CASSLTGTGVCDEQYF
CDR3 DNA: TGTGCCAGCAGCCTAACCGGGACAGGGGTTTGTGACGAGCAGTACTTC

clone size: -
V gene: TRBV11-1
D gene: -
J gene: TRBJ2-5
CDR3 protein: CASSLARAQYQETQYF
CDR3 DNA: TGTGCCAGCAGCTTGGCCAGGGCGCAGTACCAAGAGACCCAGTACTTC

clone size: once
V gene: TRBV5-1
D gene: -
J gene: TRBJ1-4
CDR3 protein: CASSRDVWGPNEKLFF
CDR3 DNA: TGCGCCAGCAGCCGCGATGTTTGGGGGCCTAATGAAAAACTGTTTTTT

clone size: -
V gene: TRBV5-4
D gene: -
J gene: TRBJ1-4
CDR3 protein: CASTTGLEEKLFF
CDR3 DNA: TGTGCCAGCACAACAGGGTTGGAGGAAAAACTGTTTTTT

clone size: -
V gene: TRBV6-5
D gene: TRBD1
J gene: TRBJ2-7
CDR3 protein: CASSYSRTGFYEQYF
CDR3 DNA: TGTGCCAGCAGTTACTCCCGGACAGGATTCTACGAGCAGTACTTC

clone size: -
V gene: TRBV11-2
D gene: TRBD2
J gene: TRBJ2-3
CDR3 protein: CASSLRRAGRQDFTDTQYF
CDR3 DNA: TGTGCCAGCAGCTTAAGGCGAGCGGGGAGGCAGGATTTCACAGATACGCAGTATTTT

clone size: -
V gene: TRBV5-4
D gene: TRBD2
J gene: TRBJ2-5
CDR3 protein: CASSLPSGGRQETQYF
CDR3 DNA: TGTGCCAGCAGCTTGCCTAGCGGGGGACGCCAAGAGACCCAGTACTTC

clone size: once
V gene: TRBV6-5
D gene: -
J gene: TRBJ1-2
CDR3 protein: CASSDRRQSYGYTF
CDR3 DNA: TGTGCCAGCAGTGACAGGCGTCAATCCTATGGCTACACCTTC

clone size: -
V gene: TRBV2
D gene: TRBD2
J gene: TRBJ2-7
CDR3 protein: CASSEPGTAGGTYEQYF
CDR3 DNA: TGTGCCAGCAGTGAGCCAGGGACGGCGGGGGGGACCTACGAGCAGTACTTC

clone size: -
V gene: TRBV27
D gene: -
J gene: TRBJ2-5
CDR3 protein: CASSSHRFCVKETQYF
CDR3 DNA: TGTGCCAGCAGTTCCCATCGGTTTTGCGTGAAAGAGACCCAGTACTTC

clone size: -
V gene: TRBV23-1
D gene: TRBD1
J gene: TRBJ1-2
CDR3 protein: CASRGQVGYGYTF
CDR3 DNA: TGCGCCAGCAGGGGACAGGTGGGATATGGCTACACCTTC

clone size: -
V gene: TRBV27
D gene: -
J gene: TRBJ1-1
CDR3 protein: CASRSQAHLNTEAFF
CDR3 DNA: TGTGCCAGCAGAAGCCAAGCGCACTTGAACACTGAAGCTTTCTTT

clone size: -
V gene: TRBV7-2
D gene: -
J gene: TRBJ2-5
CDR3 protein: CASSLASTPNQETQYF
CDR3 DNA: TGTGCCAGCAGCTTAGCGAGCACCCCTAACCAAGAGACCCAGTACTTC

clone size: few
V gene: TRBV18
D gene: TRBD1
J gene: TRBJ1-3
CDR3 protein: CASSPSSNRGTGNTIYF
CDR3 DNA: TGTGCCAGCTCACCCTCCTCCAACAGGGGGACTGGAAACACCATATATTTT

clone size: -
V gene: TRBV5-1
D gene: TRBD1
J gene: TRBJ1-2
CDR3 protein: CASSYHPLSPVGQDLSLNYGYTF
CDR3 DNA: TGCGCCAGCAGCTACCACCCATTATCACCGGTCGGACAGGACCTCAGTTTGAACTATGGCTACACCTTC

clone size: -
V gene: TRBV7-2
D gene: -
J gene: TRBJ2-7
CDR3 protein: CASSLTVTGSYEQYF
CDR3 DNA: TGTGCCAGCAGCTTAACGGTTACAGGGTCCTACGAGCAGTACTTC

clone size: -
V gene: TRBV18
D gene: -
J gene: TRBJ1-1
CDR3 protein: CASSPESLNTEAFF
CDR3 DNA: TGTGCCAGCTCACCAGAGAGTTTGAACACTGAAGCTTTCTTT

clone size: once
V gene: TRBV9
D gene: TRBD1
J gene: TRBJ2-1
CDR3 protein: CASSDRDRKGHEQFF
CDR3 DNA: TGTGCCAGCAGCGACCGGGACAGGAAAGGCCATGAGCAGTTCTTC

clone size: -
V gene: TRBV5-4
D gene: TRBD1
J gene: TRBJ1-6
CDR3 protein: CASSLRDPTGGENSPLHF
CDR3 DNA: TGTGCCAGCAGCTTGAGGGATCCCACAGGGGGCGAGAATTCACCCCTCCACTTT

clone size: -
V gene: TRBV14
D gene: TRBD1
J gene: TRBJ1-2
CDR3 protein: CASSQGQGPGYTF
CDR3 DNA: TGTGCCAGCAGCCAAGGACAGGGGCCTGGCTACACCTTC

clone size: -
V gene: TRBV27
D gene: TRBD1
J gene: TRBJ1-3
CDR3 protein: CASSPTPGQGTIYF
CDR3 DNA: TGTGCCAGCAGTCCTACGCCGGGACAGGGAACCATATATTTT

clone size: -
V gene: TRBV7-8
D gene: TRBD2
J gene: TRBJ2-3
CDR3 protein: CASSPTFASGDSTDTQYF
CDR3 DNA: TGTGCCAGCAGCCCGACCTTTGCTAGCGGGGATAGCACAGATACGCAGTATTTT

clone size: few
V gene: TRBV5-5
D gene: TRBD1
J gene: TRBJ1-2
CDR3 protein: CASSLARGLRRNGYTF
CDR3 DNA: TGTGCCAGCAGCTTGGCCAGGGGGCTTAGGCGCAATGGCTACACCTTC

clone size: -
V gene: TRBV21-1
D gene: -
J gene: TRBJ2-5
CDR3 protein: CASSPQRRGGLEETQYF
CDR3 DNA: TGTGCCAGCAGCCCCCAGAGGAGGGGGGGGTTGGAAGAGACCCAGTACTTC

clone size: -
V gene: TRBV5-4
D gene: -
J gene: TRBJ1-1
CDR3 protein: CASSHPQKGGAANTEAFF
CDR3 DNA: TGTGCCAGCAGCCATCCCCAAAAGGGCGGGGCCGCGAACACTGAAGCTTTCTTT

clone size: -
V gene: TRBV15
D gene: TRBD1
J gene: TRBJ2-7
CDR3 protein: CTTSRDRTGLLSYEQYF
CDR3 DNA: TGTACCACCAGCAGAGATCGGACAGGGCTGCTTTCCTACGAGCAGTACTTC

clone size: -
V gene: TRBV6-1
D gene: -
J gene: TRBJ2-2
CDR3 protein: CASSEAGAPNPSNTGELFF
CDR3 DNA: TGTGCCAGCAGTGAAGCAGGGGCCCCTAACCCCTCGAACACCGGGGAGCTGTTTTTT

clone size: -
V gene: TRBV29-1
D gene: -
J gene: TRBJ1-1
CDR3 protein: CSVYTLPANTEAFF
CDR3 DNA: TGCAGCGTTTACACACTACCCGCGAACACTGAAGCTTTCTTT

clone size: -
V gene: TRBV19
D gene: -
J gene: TRBJ1-2
CDR3 protein: CASTTAEGSPGTF
CDR3 DNA: TGTGCCAGTACTACGGCGGAGGGATCCCCCGGGACCTTC

clone size: -
V gene: TRBV18
D gene: -
J gene: TRBJ1-4
CDR3 protein: CASSPTTGEKLFF
CDR3 DNA: TGTGCCAGCTCACCCACCACGGGTGAAAAACTGTTTTTT

clone size: -
V gene: TRBV25-1
D gene: TRBD1
J gene: TRBJ2-5
CDR3 protein: CASSGLGQGGETQYF
CDR3 DNA: TGTGCCAGCAGTGGTTTAGGACAGGGCGGAGAGACCCAGTACTTC

clone size: -
V gene: TRBV29-1
D gene: -
J gene: TRBJ2-7
CDR3 protein: CSVVTGMGSSSYEQYF
CDR3 DNA: TGCAGCGTTGTCACAGGAATGGGCTCTAGCTCCTACGAGCAGTACTTC

clone size: -
V gene: TRBV16
D gene: -
J gene: TRBJ1-5
CDR3 protein: CASSHPRGGVENQPQHF
CDR3 DNA: TGTGCCAGCAGCCATCCCCGGGGTGGGGTGGAAAATCAGCCCCAGCATTTT

clone size: -
V gene: TRBV5-1
D gene: -
J gene: TRBJ2-7
CDR3 protein: CASSLGGPWRGPYEQYF
CDR3 DNA: TGCGCCAGCAGCTTGGGGGGCCCCTGGCGGGGGCCCTACGAGCAGTACTTC

clone size: few
V gene: TRBV6-4
D gene: -
J gene: TRBJ1-1
CDR3 protein: CASSSGVGTEAFF
CDR3 DNA: TGTGCCAGCAGTTCAGGGGTCGGTACTGAAGCTTTCTTT

clone size: few
V gene: TRBV11-3
D gene: -
J gene: TRBJ2-7
CDR3 protein: CASSLEPKGDYEQYF
CDR3 DNA: TGTGCCAGCAGCTTAGAACCCAAGGGGGACTACGAGCAGTACTTC

clone size: -
V gene: TRBV27
D gene: TRBD2
J gene: TRBJ2-1
CDR3 protein: CASLQGPTRTSGGRNYNEQFF
CDR3 DNA: TGTGCCAGCCTACAGGGACCGACGAGGACTAGCGGGGGGCGAAACTACAATGAGCAGTTCTTC

clone size: -
V gene: TRBV28
D gene: TRBD1
J gene: TRBJ1-5
CDR3 protein: CASSLGDRGVHQPQHF
CDR3 DNA: TGTGCCAGCAGTTTGGGGGACAGGGGCGTCCATCAGCCCCAGCATTTT

clone size: -
V gene: TRBV15
D gene: TRBD2
J gene: TRBJ2-1
CDR3 protein: CATSREKKGLAGDNEQFF
CDR3 DNA: TGTGCCACCAGCAGAGAAAAAAAAGGACTAGCGGGGGACAATGAGCAGTTCTTC

clone size: -
V gene: TRBV14
D gene: TRBD2
J gene: TRBJ2-2
CDR3 protein: CASSGLAGGRTGELFF
CDR3 DNA: TGTGCCAGCAGCGGGCTAGCGGGGGGCCGCACCGGGGAGCTGTTTTTT

clone size: -
V gene: TRBV5-4
D gene: TRBD1
J gene: TRBJ1-3
CDR3 protein: CASSLGQGAIVGSGNTIYF
CDR3 DNA: TGTGCCAGCAGCTTGGGACAGGGGGCAATAGTTGGGTCTGGAAACACCATATATTTT

clone size: -
V gene: TRBV7-9
D gene: -
J gene: TRBJ1-2
CDR3 protein: CASSAQGGGSYGYTF
CDR3 DNA: TGTGCCAGCAGCGCCCAAGGGGGGGGTTCGTATGGCTACACCTTC

clone size: -
V gene: TRBV6-5
D gene: -
J gene: TRBJ2-7
CDR3 protein: CASSYATAPYYEQYF
CDR3 DNA: TGTGCCAGCAGTTACGCGACAGCGCCCTACTACGAGCAGTACTTC

clone size: -
V gene: TRBV29-1
D gene: TRBD1
J gene: TRBJ2-7
CDR3 protein: CSVVSGGEQYF
CDR3 DNA: TGCAGCGTTGTCTCAGGGGGCGAGCAGTACTTC

clone size: -
V gene: TRBV6-1
D gene: -
J gene: TRBJ1-2
CDR3 protein: CASNIGGPPYGYTF
CDR3 DNA: TGTGCCAGCAACATAGGGGGACCCCCCTATGGCTACACCTTC

clone size: -
V gene: TRBV6-1
D gene: -
J gene: TRBJ1-1
CDR3 protein: CASSEVPKNTEAFF
CDR3 DNA: TGTGCCAGCAGTGAAGTCCCCAAGAACACTGAAGCTTTCTTT

clone size: few
V gene: TRBV14
D gene: -
J gene: TRBJ2-3
CDR3 protein: CASSQEYSSGTDTQYF
CDR3 DNA: TGTGCCAGCAGCCAAGAATATTCGAGCGGCACAGATACGCAGTATTTT

clone size: -
V gene: TRBV4-1
D gene: -
J gene: TRBJ2-1
CDR3 protein: CASTLHSVLVGGGFNYNEQFF
CDR3 DNA: TGCGCCAGCACCCTACATTCGGTACTAGTCGGCGGGGGCTTCAACTACAATGAGCAGTTCTTC

clone size: -
V gene: TRBV12-5
D gene: TRBD1
J gene: TRBJ1-1
CDR3 protein: CASGLAASGTGNTEAFF
CDR3 DNA: TGTGCTAGTGGTTTGGCCGCTAGCGGGACAGGGAACACTGAAGCTTTCTTT

clone size: -
V gene: TRBV6-5
D gene: TRBD1
J gene: TRBJ1-6
CDR3 protein: CASSYSTGAINSPLHF
CDR3 DNA: TGTGCCAGCAGTTACTCGACAGGGGCAATAAATTCCCCCCTCCACTTT

clone size: -
V gene: TRBV28
D gene: -
J gene: TRBJ1-2
CDR3 protein: CASTCRGPPGYGYTF
CDR3 DNA: TGTGCCAGCACCTGCAGGGGCCCACCCGGTTATGGCTACACCTTC

clone size: once
V gene: TRBV6-5
D gene: -
J gene: TRBJ1-1
CDR3 protein: CASSLGAASTEAFF
CDR3 DNA: TGTGCCAGCAGCCTGGGGGCCGCGAGCACTGAAGCTTTCTTT

clone size: -
V gene: TRBV6-5
D gene: TRBD2
J gene: TRBJ2-1
CDR3 protein: CASSFTLKRGVNEQFF
CDR3 DNA: TGTGCCAGCAGTTTTACTTTGAAGCGGGGGGTCAATGAGCAGTTCTTC

clone size: -
V gene: TRBV28
D gene: -
J gene: TRBJ1-1
CDR3 protein: CASRKWQFEAFF
CDR3 DNA: TGTGCCAGCAGAAAATGGCAGTTTGAAGCTTTCTTT

clone size: -
V gene: TRBV4-3
D gene: -
J gene: TRBJ1-2
CDR3 protein: CASSPTGTMNYGYTF
CDR3 DNA: TGCGCCAGCAGCCCGACAGGCACAATGAACTATGGCTACACCTTC

clone size: -
V gene: TRBV10-3
D gene: -
J gene: TRBJ1-1
CDR3 protein: CAISEQPSARGAFF
CDR3 DNA: TGTGCCATCAGTGAGCAGCCGTCGGCCCGGGGGGCTTTCTTT

clone size: -
V gene: TRBV15
D gene: TRBD1
J gene: TRBJ2-5
CDR3 protein: CASSQSRGLAAKETQYF
CDR3 DNA: TGTGCCTCCTCGCAATCCAGGGGGCTGGCGGCGAAAGAGACCCAGTACTTC

clone size: once
V gene: TRBV5-4
D gene: -
J gene: TRBJ1-1
CDR3 protein: CASSLGHGYEAFF
CDR3 DNA: TGTGCCAGCAGCTTGGGACACGGCTACGAAGCTTTCTTT

clone size: few
V gene: TRBV7-2
D gene: -
J gene: TRBJ2-7
CDR3 protein: CASSLRQGTYEQYF
CDR3 DNA: TGTGCCAGCAGCTTAAGGCAGGGAACCTACGAGCAGTACTTC